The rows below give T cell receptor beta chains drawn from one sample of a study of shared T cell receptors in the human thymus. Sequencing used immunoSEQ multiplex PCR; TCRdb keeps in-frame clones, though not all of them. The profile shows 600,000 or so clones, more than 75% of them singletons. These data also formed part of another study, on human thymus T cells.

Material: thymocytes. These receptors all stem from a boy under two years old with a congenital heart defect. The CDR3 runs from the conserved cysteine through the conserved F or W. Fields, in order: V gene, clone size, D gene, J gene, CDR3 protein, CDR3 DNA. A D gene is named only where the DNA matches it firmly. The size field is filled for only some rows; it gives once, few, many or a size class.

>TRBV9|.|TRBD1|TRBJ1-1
CASSASPGQGAVNTEAFF
TGTGCCAGCAGCGCCTCCCCGGGACAGGGGGCGGTTAACACTGAAGCTTTCTTT
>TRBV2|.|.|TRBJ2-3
CASSSGTYSTDTQYF
TGTGCCAGCAGCTCCGGGACATATAGCACAGATACGCAGTATTTT
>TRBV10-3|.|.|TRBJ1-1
CAIGHSNTEAFF
TGTGCCATCGGACACTCGAACACTGAAGCTTTCTTT
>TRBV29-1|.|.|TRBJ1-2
CSVDAGGLYGYTF
TGCAGCGTTGACGCGGGGGGCCTCTATGGCTACACCTTC
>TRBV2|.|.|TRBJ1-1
CASLTKINTEAFF
TGTGCCAGCCTTACAAAGATCAACACTGAAGCTTTCTTT
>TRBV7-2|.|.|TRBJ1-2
CASSLESGQVYGYTF
TGTGCCAGCAGCTTAGAATCCGGTCAAGTCTATGGCTACACCTTC
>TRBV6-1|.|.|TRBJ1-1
CASSEERGHQGTEAFF
TGTGCCAGCAGTGAAGAGCGGGGACACCAGGGTACTGAAGCTTTCTTT
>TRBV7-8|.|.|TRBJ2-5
CASSQDLETQYF
TGTGCCAGCAGCCAAGACTTGGAGACCCAGTACTTC
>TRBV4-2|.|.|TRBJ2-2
CASSHSDPGELFF
TGTGCCAGCAGCCATAGCGACCCCGGGGAGCTGTTTTTT
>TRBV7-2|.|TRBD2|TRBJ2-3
CASSLAHGLAGSTDTQYF
TGTGCCAGCAGCTTAGCGCATGGACTAGCGGGGAGCACAGATACGCAGTATTTT
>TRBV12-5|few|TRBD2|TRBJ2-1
CASGLAPRVAGTYNEQFF
TGTGCTAGTGGTTTGGCCCCGAGGGTAGCGGGAACCTACAATGAGCAGTTCTTC
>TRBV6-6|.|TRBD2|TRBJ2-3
CASSYEGGGADTQYF
TGTGCCAGCAGTTACGAAGGCGGGGGGGCAGATACGCAGTATTTT
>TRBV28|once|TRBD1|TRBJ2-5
CASSQRQGYQETQYF
TGTGCCAGCAGCCAGAGACAGGGGTACCAAGAGACCCAGTACTTC
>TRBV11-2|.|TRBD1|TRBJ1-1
CASSIQGARRNTEAFF
TGTGCCAGCAGCATACAGGGGGCTAGGAGGAACACTGAAGCTTTCTTT
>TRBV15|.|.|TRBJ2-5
CATSRVRAQETQYF
TGTGCCACCAGCAGAGTTCGAGCGCAAGAGACCCAGTACTTC
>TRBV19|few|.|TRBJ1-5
CASSITRGYSNQPQHF
TGTGCCAGTAGTATCACGAGGGGGTATAGCAATCAGCCCCAGCATTTT
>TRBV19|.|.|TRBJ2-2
CASTPVRETGELFF
TGTGCCAGTACCCCGGTCAGGGAAACCGGGGAGCTGTTTTTT
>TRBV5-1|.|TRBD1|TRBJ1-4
CASSPPTGAFNEKLFF
TGCGCCAGCAGCCCACCGACAGGGGCCTTTAATGAAAAACTGTTTTTT
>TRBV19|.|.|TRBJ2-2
CASSIGSGNTGELFF
TGTGCCAGTAGTATTGGTAGCGGGAACACCGGGGAGCTGTTTTTT
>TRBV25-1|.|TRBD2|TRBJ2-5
CASSGGTSGYKETQYF
TGTGCCAGCAGTGGGGGGACTAGCGGCTACAAAGAGACCCAGTACTTC
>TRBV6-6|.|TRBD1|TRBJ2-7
CASRTRDSTYEQYF
TGTGCCAGCAGAACCCGGGACAGCACCTACGAGCAGTACTTC
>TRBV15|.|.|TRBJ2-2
CATSRVRLAKFVHTGELFF
TGTGCCACCAGCAGAGTCCGACTTGCCAAATTTGTACACACCGGGGAGCTGTTTTTT
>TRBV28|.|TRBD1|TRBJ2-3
CASTGGPTDTQYF
TGTGCCAGTACAGGGGGCCCCACAGATACGCAGTATTTT
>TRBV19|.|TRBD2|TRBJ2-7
CASSSIRSGGDTRYEQYF
TGTGCCAGTAGTAGTATACGGTCGGGAGGGGATACGAGGTACGAGCAGTACTTC
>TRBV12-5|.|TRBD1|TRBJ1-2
CASGPSRGANYGYTF
TGTGCTAGTGGTCCGTCCAGGGGGGCAAACTATGGCTACACCTTC
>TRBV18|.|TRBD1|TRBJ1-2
CASSPSGQGSHGYTF
TGTGCCAGCTCACCTTCGGGACAGGGCAGTCATGGCTACACCTTC
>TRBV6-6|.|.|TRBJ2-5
CASSSRDWGETQYF
TGTGCCAGCAGTTCGAGGGACTGGGGAGAGACCCAGTACTTC
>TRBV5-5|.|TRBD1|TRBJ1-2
CASSLVWDRGGPNYGYTF
TGTGCCAGCAGCTTGGTATGGGACAGGGGAGGGCCTAACTATGGCTACACCTTC
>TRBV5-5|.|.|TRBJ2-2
CASSPPENTGELFF
TGTGCCAGCAGCCCTCCCGAGAATACCGGGGAGCTGTTTTTT
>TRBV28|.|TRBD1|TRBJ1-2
CASSLDPGGYGYTF
TGTGCCAGCAGTTTAGACCCAGGGGGTTATGGCTACACCTTC
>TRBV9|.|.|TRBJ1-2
CASSTTDSPNYGYTF
TGTGCCAGCAGCACAACGGACAGCCCTAACTATGGCTACACCTTC
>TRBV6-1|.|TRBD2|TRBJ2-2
CASIWGGGTGELFF
TGTGCCAGCATCTGGGGCGGGGGCACCGGGGAGCTGTTTTTT
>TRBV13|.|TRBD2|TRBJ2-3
CASSRSGLAGSTDTQYF
TGTGCCAGCAGCCGTTCCGGACTAGCGGGCAGCACAGATACGCAGTATTTT
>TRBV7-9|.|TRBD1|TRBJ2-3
CASSPLGGRRVSTDTQYF
TGTGCCAGCAGCCCCTTAGGGGGCCGCCGCGTGAGCACAGATACGCAGTATTTT
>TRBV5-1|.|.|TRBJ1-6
CASSLEEQGKKNSPLHF
TGCGCCAGCAGCTTGGAAGAGCAGGGGAAGAAAAATTCACCCCTCCACTTT
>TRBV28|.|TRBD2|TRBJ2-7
CASSFLLGEGPSTYEQYF
TGTGCCAGCAGTTTCCTTTTAGGGGAGGGGCCAAGTACCTACGAGCAGTACTTC
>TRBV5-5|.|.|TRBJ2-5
CASSLGRQQQETQYF
TGTGCCAGCAGCTTGGGTCGACAGCAACAAGAGACCCAGTACTTC
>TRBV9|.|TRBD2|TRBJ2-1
CASSVGREGHDEQFF
TGTGCCAGCAGCGTCGGGCGGGAGGGCCACGATGAGCAGTTCTTC
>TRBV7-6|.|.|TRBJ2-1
CASSLAEAPLGNEQFF
TGTGCCAGCAGCTTAGCTGAGGCCCCCCTCGGCAATGAGCAGTTCTTC
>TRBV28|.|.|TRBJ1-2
CASSLWGRRRANGYTF
TGTGCCAGCAGTTTATGGGGTCGAAGGAGGGCAAATGGCTACACCTTC
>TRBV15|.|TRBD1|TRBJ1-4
CATSRDRQGAFEKLFF
TGTGCCACCAGCAGAGATAGGCAGGGGGCTTTTGAAAAACTGTTTTTT
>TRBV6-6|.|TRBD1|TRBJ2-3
CASRPGQGELDTQYF
TGTGCCAGCAGGCCAGGACAGGGAGAACTAGATACGCAGTATTTT
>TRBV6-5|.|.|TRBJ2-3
CASKRFGLSTDTQYF
TGTGCCAGCAAAAGATTTGGCCTGAGCACAGATACGCAGTATTTT
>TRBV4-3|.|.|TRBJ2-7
CASSQERQSSYEQYF
TGCGCCAGCAGCCAAGAACGACAGAGTTCCTACGAGCAGTACTTC
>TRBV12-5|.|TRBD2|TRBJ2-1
CASGNGLAGLNEQFF
TGTGCTAGTGGTAATGGACTAGCGGGGTTGAATGAGCAGTTCTTC